The 7 T cell receptor beta chains below were found in one sample sequenced in a study of cytomegalovirus exposure and HLA in healthy donors. 13 Jbeta primers and 60 Vbeta primers were used for the PCR. The method was immunoSEQ multiplex PCR; TCRdb's version includes in-frame clones alone and lacks a portion of them. Among more than 150,000 clones listed, 82% were seen once. Input material: PBMCs. The receptor source for this set is a middle-aged man in good health and CMV-seronegative.

This sequence joins TRBV18 and TRBJ2-7; 11 bases fit TRBD2. Germline V gene lookup returns CDR1 KGHSH and CDR2 LQKENI. Trimming removed 5 bases from V and 3 bases from J; junction bases left unmatched: 12. The CDR3 runs 17 residues. This chain's CDR3 is CASSKSRTGTSGYEQYF. The CDR3 region has the DNA TGTGCCAGCTCAAAAAGCCGGACCGGGACTAGCGGCTACGAGCAGTACTTC.

The CDR3 protein is CASSLFGFDRGANGANVLTF. As DNA, the CDR3 is TGTGCCAGCAGTTTATTCGGATTCGATCGGGGGGCGAACGGGGCCAACGTCCTGACTTTC. V is TRBV28 and J is TRBJ2-6; tentatively, D is TRBD2 (7 bases). Germline CDR1 and CDR2: MDHEN and SYDVKM. The CDR3 extends over 20 amino acids. V lost 1 base and J 4 bases, leaving 23 bases between the germline ends. The full variable domain, completed using reference TRBV28 and TRBJ2-6, is DVKVTQSSRYLVKRTGEKVFLECVQDMDHENMFWYRQDPGLGLRLIYFSYDVKMKEKGDIPEGYSVSREKKERFSLILESASTNQTSMYLCASSLFGFDRGANGANVLTFGAGSRLTVL.

Comment on this clone: Because the CDR3's place on the DNA is in doubt, the DNA is left out and the CDR3 is given as listed by TCRdb. This chain joins TRBV27 and TRBJ1-2; TRBD1 is taken as the D call from the table, unchecked against the DNA. Including both end residues, the CDR3 is 14 amino acids long. Germline V gene data show CDR1 as MNHEY and CDR2 as SMNVEV (reference sequence). CDR3 amino acids: CASSLFGQGAQITF.

The DNA of the CDR3 is TGTGCCAGCAGTTCGTGGGGGACAGGGGGGAATGGCTACACCTTC. This encodes CASSSWGTGGNGYTF. The rearrangement joins TRBV28 to TRBJ1-2; 11 positions match TRBD1. The CDR3 length is 15 residues. The ends lost 4 bases at V and 6 bases at J; junction bases unmatched: 7. Germline CDR1 and CDR2: MDHEN and SYDVKM.

J is TRBJ1-2 and V is TRBV28; D is ambiguous. The CDR3 totals 12 residues. Germline V gene sequence: CDR1 MDHEN, CDR2 SYDVKM. Trimming shortened V by 1 base and J by 8 bases, and 8 bases separated the two germline ends. Here the CDR3 DNA reads TGTGCCAGCAGTTTATCGGGGAAAGGCTACACCTTC. It encodes CASSLSGKGYTF.

The chain links TRBV5-1 to TRBJ2-1, with a possible D match to TRBD2 (5 bases). Germline CDR1 reads SGHRS; CDR2 reads YFSETQ. The V end was cut by 0 bases, the J end by 2 bases, with 12 bases between. The CDR3 sequence is 16 residues long. The CDR3 loop is CASSLVPAATYNEQFF. The CDR3 coding sequence is TGCGCCAGCAGCTTGGTTCCAGCGGCCACCTACAATGAGCAGTTCTTC.

CDR3 region: CASSLGAGTQNTGELFF. The CDR3 DNA is TGTGCCAGCAGCTTAGGGGCGGGGACCCAGAACACCGGGGAGCTGTTTTTT. The chain is built from TRBV7-2 and TRBJ2-2, with a possible D match to TRBD2 (6 bases). Trimming removed 1 base at V and 1 base at J, with 13 bases between. CDR3 length equals 17 residues. Germline V gives CDR1 SGHTA, CDR2 FQGNSA.